The 8 T cell receptor beta chains reported below all come from one sample, sequenced in a study of blood T cell repertoires in COVID-19. The table came from immunoSEQ multiplex PCR; TCRdb's copy has only in-frame clones and leaves some out. The sample holds roughly 200,000 clones, about 85% seen once. The sample comprised peripheral blood. The receptors come from a woman of 80 years or more with acute or convalescent COVID-19.

The chain is built from TRBV19 and TRBJ2-5; possibly TRBD2 for D (6 bases). The CDR3 is made up of 15 amino acids. The ends were cut back, 3 bases at V and 4 bases at J, with 15 bases in the middle. In germline, CDR1 is LNHDA, CDR2 SQIVND (reference sequence). The CDR3 nucleotides read TGTGCCAGTAGTATTCGGAGGGGAGTCGGAGAGACCCAGTACTTC. Translating gives CASSIRRGVGETQYF.

A single count supports this clone. The V and J genes are TRBV9 and TRBJ2-3, with TRBD2 as a possible D gene (6 bases). Trimming removed 4 bases at V and 3 bases at J, with 21 bases between. The CDR3 consists of 17 residues. Germline loops: CDR1 SGDLS, CDR2 YYNGEE. The CDR3, as DNA: TGTGCCAGCAGCCGAAGGCCCGGAGGGGAGCAGACAGATACGCAGTATTTT. Protein product: CASSRRPGGEQTDTQYF.

V is TRBV28 and J is TRBJ1-5, with 7 bases aligning to TRBD1. CDR1 is MDHEN and CDR2 is SYDVKM in the germline V gene. This CDR3 has 17 amino acids. The J segment lost 7 bases and the V segment lost 8 bases, leaving 20 bases of the junction unmatched. The CDR3 sequence is CASGPSGTVFVGQPQHF. The CDR3 DNA follows: TGTGCCAGCGGACCGTCCGGGACAGTATTTGTAGGACAGCCCCAGCATTTT. The variable domain in full, completed from reference TRBV28 and TRBJ1-5, reads DVKVTQSSRYLVKRTGEKVFLECVQDMDHENMFWYRQDPGLGLRLIYFSYDVKMKEKGDIPEGYSVSREKKERFSLILESASTNQTSMYLCASGPSGTVFVGQPQHFGDGTRLSIL.

This sequence joins TRBV2 and TRBJ2-3; 7 nucleotides align to TRBD1. The CDR3 has 17 amino acids. V lost 1 base to trimming and J lost 7 bases; unmatched junction nucleotides: 14. Germline V gene lookup returns CDR1 SNHLY and CDR2 FYNNEI. CDR3 region: CASSEGLAGTVVYTQYF. CDR3 nucleotides: TGTGCCAGCAGTGAAGGGCTCGCCGGGACAGTTGTTTATACGCAGTATTTT.

CDR3: CASSQGGVRGYTF. In DNA form, the CDR3 reads TGCGCCAGCAGCCAAGGGGGCGTTAGGGGCTACACCTTC. This sequence joins TRBV4-3 and TRBJ1-2; D is possibly TRBD1 (5 bases). The length of the CDR3 is 13 residues. Trimming took off 1 base at V and 8 bases at J, with 11 bases between the two ends. Germline CDR1 and CDR2: LGHNA and YSLEER.

V usage is TRBV28 and J usage is TRBJ1-5, with 7 bases matching TRBD1. V was clipped by 7 bases and J by 7 bases; unmatched bases: 13. CDR1 is MDHEN and CDR2 is SYDVKM in the germline V gene. This CDR3 region has 15 residues. As DNA, the CDR3 is TGTGCCAGCACTAAGACCGGACAGGTTCCGCAGCCCCAGCATTTT. Its translation is CASTKTGQVPQPQHF.

The chain couples TRBV28 to TRBJ2-7; D is possibly TRBD2 (5 bases). In germline, CDR1 is MDHEN, CDR2 SYDVKM. The CDR3 consists of 13 residues. The ends were cut back, 6 bases at V and 4 bases at J, with 13 bases in the middle. The CDR3 region has the DNA TGTGCCAGCAGCCTCTCCCAGCGGTACGAGCAGTACTTC. Amino acid sequence: CASSLSQRYEQYF.

This clone was found a few times. The chain carries TRBV5-1 and TRBJ2-6; TRBD1 might be the D (6 bases). CDR3 length equals 19 residues. From germline, CDR1 is SGHRS and CDR2 YFSETQ. Between the trimmed V and J ends, which lost 4 bases and 0 bases, there was a span of 20 bases. This CDR3 reads CASSAGYNREHSGANVLTF. The CDR3 DNA reads as TGCGCCAGCAGCGCAGGGTATAACAGGGAACACTCTGGGGCCAACGTCCTGACTTTC.